One sample yielded the 10 T cell receptor beta chains listed below, sequenced in a study of T cell repertoires in cytomegalovirus infection. TCRdb analysed the reads with MiXCR anew, one entry per CDR3 protein. Here the sample spans approximately 250,000 distinct CDR3 sequences, roughly 9% being singletons. Sequences were obtained from PBMCs. These TCRs come from a human donor in good health (CMV status not recorded). Some clones in this sample may be carry-over from other donors' samples.

The chain recombines TRBV30 with TRBJ1-1, with no clear D. Germline CDR1 GTSNPN, CDR2 SVGIG (reference sequence). V lost 2 bases and J lost 0, with 7 bases in between. The CDR3 is 13 amino acids. CDR3 loop: CAWSIYMNTEAFF. For the CDR3, the DNA is TGTGCCTGGAGTATCTATATGAACACTGAAGCTTTCTTT.

The V call is TRBV20-1, the J call TRBJ1-5, with 7 positions matching TRBD1. This CDR3 spans 16 amino acids. Per germline, CDR1 DFQATT and CDR2 SNEGSKA (reference sequence). Trimming at V came to 2 bases and at J to 2 bases, leaving 9 bases not matched to a gene. The CDR3 loop is CSARTQQGFGNQPQHF. CDR3 DNA: TGCAGTGCTAGAACCCAACAGGGGTTCGGCAATCAGCCCCAGCATTTT.

In this sample, this clonotype turned up a few times. J is TRBJ2-1 and V is TRBV7-2, with TRBD2 matching over 8 bases. Germline assignment: CDR1 SGHTA and CDR2 FQGNSA. CDR3 length: 16 residues. V lost 1 base, J lost 6 bases, and 8 bases stayed unmatched. The CDR3 loop reads CASSLEMRGASNEQFF. Written as DNA, the CDR3 is TGTGCCAGCAGCTTAGAGATGCGGGGGGCCTCCAATGAGCAGTTCTTC.

V usage is TRBV7-2 and J usage is TRBJ2-4; D possibly uses TRBD1 or TRBD2 (5 bases each). Per the germline V gene, CDR1 is SGHTA and CDR2 is FQGNSA. CDR3 length equals 15 residues. Trimming took 3 bases from V and 1 from J, leaving 10 bases between them. The chain's CDR3 is CASSFGTGAKNIQYF. CDR3 in DNA: TGTGCCAGCAGCTTCGGGACGGGGGCCAAAAACATTCAGTACTTC.

This clonotype appeared many times. The chain employs TRBV7-9 and TRBJ1-3; D possibly corresponds to TRBD1 (5 bases). This CDR3 is built from 16 residues. CDR1 is SEHNR and CDR2 is FQNEAQ in the germline V gene (reference sequence). With 1 base removed from V and 8 bases from J, the gap between germline ends came to 18 bases. This chain's CDR3 is CASSLVFDSQGDTIYF. The CDR3 DNA sequence: TGTGCCAGCAGCTTAGTTTTCGACAGCCAAGGGGACACCATATATTTT.

The chain is built from TRBV4-2 and TRBJ2-1; 9 bases fit TRBD2. V was pared by 0 bases and J by 10 bases, with 10 bases of the junction left unmatched. Germline values: CDR1 LGHNA, CDR2 YNFKEQ. The length of the CDR3 is 16 residues. The CDR3 reads CASSQEGSGRLREQFF. DNA for the CDR3: TGTGCCAGCAGCCAAGAAGGTAGCGGGAGATTAAGGGAGCAGTTCTTC.

This clonotype was observed many times. In DNA, the CDR3 is TGTGCCAGCAGCTTGGACAGTTCGAACACTGAAGCTTTCTTT. Translating it yields CASSLDSSNTEAFF. This chain connects TRBV7-9 to TRBJ1-1; TRBD1 is a possible D gene (6 bases). The length of the CDR3 is 14 residues. Per the germline V gene, CDR1 is SEHNR and CDR2 is FQNEAQ (reference sequence). The V end was cut by 3 bases, the J end by 1 base, with 9 bases between.

In this sample, this clonotype turned up a few times. The rearrangement uses TRBV6-6 and TRBJ2-3; D is possibly TRBD1 or TRBD2 (7 bases each). CDR3 length: 13 amino acids. Germline assignment: CDR1 MNHNY and CDR2 SVGAGI (reference sequence). Trimming pared 6 bases from V and 5 bases from J, leaving 12 bases between. Here the CDR3 DNA reads TGTGCCAGCAGGCAGGGGGGGGTAGATACGCAGTATTTT. Residues: CASRQGGVDTQYF.

This clonotype was found many times. The chain has TRBV7-8 and TRBJ1-1; D gene unclear. V gave up 7 bases and J gave up 4 bases, with 16 bases separating them. Germline CDR1 is SGHVS and CDR2 is FQNEAQ. The CDR3 extends over 14 amino acids. The CDR3, as DNA: TGTGCCAGCAACCCCCGCGAGGGATTCACTGAAGCTTTCTTT. Translating it yields CASNPREGFTEAFF.

This clonotype was found many times. A read error may be the cause here, since a much bigger clone is one base away. J is TRBJ2-7 and V is TRBV5-6; TRBD1 might be the D (6 bases). The germline V gene encodes CDR1 SGHDT and CDR2 YYEEEE. Trimming cost V 0 bases and J 1 base, with 8 bases left between them. There are 14 residues in the CDR3. CDR3 amino acids: CASSLGQESYEQYF. The DNA of the CDR3 is TGTGCCAGCAGCTTGGGACAGGAGTCCTACGAGCAGTACTTC.